This is a list of T cell receptor beta chains from one sample in a study of blood T cell repertoires in COVID-19. Clones were sequenced by immunoSEQ multiplex PCR, and TCRdb holds only the in-frame ones, with some missing. The sample shows 150,000 to 200,000 clones, around 88% of them seen only once. The source material was peripheral blood. The receptors shown here come from a human donor in a cohort sampled during active COVID-19. The CDR3 runs from the conserved cysteine through the conserved F or W. The D gene is left open where the match is weak. A clone size is listed for some rows: how often the clone was seen (once, few, many), or a class if it is expanded.

TGTGCCAGCAGGGTGGGCACAGGGGGGATGAACACTGAAGCTTTCTTT	CASRVGTGGMNTEAFF	TRBD1	TRBV28	TRBJ1-1	-
TGTGCCAGCAGATCCGACGGGGGTTGGTTTTTT	CASRSDGGWFF	-	TRBV28	TRBJ1-4	once
TGTGCCAGCAGTTTCCGGGACAGGGGTCCTGAAGCTTTCTTT	CASSFRDRGPEAFF	TRBD1	TRBV28	TRBJ1-1	-
TGTGCCAGTAGTATGATCGACGGGAGGGAGACAGATACGCAGTATTTT	CASSMIDGRETDTQYF	TRBD2	TRBV19	TRBJ2-3	-
TGTGCCAGTAGTACTAGAACGACAGGGGGCGACTATGGCTACACCTTC	CASSTRTTGGDYGYTF	TRBD1	TRBV19	TRBJ1-2	-
TGTGCCAGCAGCGGGCAGGGGGGATATGAAAAACTGTTTTTT	CASSGQGGYEKLFF	TRBD1	TRBV6-4	TRBJ1-4	-
TGTGCCAGTAAAGGACAGGTAGGCTACGAGCAGTACTTC	CASKGQVGYEQYF	TRBD1	TRBV28	TRBJ2-7	-
TGTGCCAGCAGCTTAAGGGACAGAGGGTTTGGCTACACCTTC	CASSLRDRGFGYTF	TRBD1	TRBV7-2	TRBJ1-2	-
TGTGCCAGCAGTTCCACCGGGACAAAGAACTATGGCTACACCTTC	CASSSTGTKNYGYTF	-	TRBV6-6	TRBJ1-2	-
TGTGCCAGCAGCTTGGGAGGTACCTATGGCTACACCTTC	CASSLGGTYGYTF	-	TRBV11-2	TRBJ1-2	-
TGTGCCAGCAGACCGGGACAGGAGTATTCACCCCTCCACTTT	CASRPGQEYSPLHF	TRBD1	TRBV28	TRBJ1-6	-
TGTGCCAGCAGCTTGAGGAGGACAGGACTCGAGACCCAGTACTTC	CASSLRRTGLETQYF	TRBD1	TRBV5-6	TRBJ2-5	-
TGTGCTAGCAGCTGGGGACTAGGACAAGAGACCCAGTACTTC	CASSWGLGQETQYF	TRBD2	TRBV7-7	TRBJ2-5	once
TGTGCCTGGAGTGTATTGGCAGGGAATCAGCCCCAGCATTTT	CAWSVLAGNQPQHF	-	TRBV30	TRBJ1-5	-
TGTGCCAGCAGCCTCCCCGGACAGGACCCCTCTGGGGCCAACGTCCTGACTTTC	CASSLPGQDPSGANVLTF	TRBD1	TRBV13	TRBJ2-6	-
TGTGCCAGCAGCTTACACCAGCGGGAGGGCCGGACTGAGCAGTTCTTC	CASSLHQREGRTEQFF	TRBD2	TRBV11-3	TRBJ2-1	-
TGTGCCAGCAGCCCCCCGAGCAGGGGGCGGGAGACCCAGTACTTC	CASSPPSRGRETQYF	TRBD1	TRBV5-6	TRBJ2-5	-
TGTGCCAGCACCCGAACCCGGGGGAACAATGAGCAGTTCTTC	CASTRTRGNNEQFF	-	TRBV28	TRBJ2-1	-
TGTGCCAGCAGCCCTGGAGGACTAGCGGGGGGTAGAATCTCCTACGAGCAGTACTTC	CASSPGGLAGGRISYEQYF	TRBD2	TRBV5-6	TRBJ2-7	-
TGTGCCAGCAGCCCCCGACCATCCGAACAGGGTCCGGGCGAGCAGTACTTC	CASSPRPSEQGPGEQYF	-	TRBV7-3	TRBJ2-7	-
TGTGCCAGCAGCTTAAGGGGCGGCACTGAAGCTTTCTTT	CASSLRGGTEAFF	-	TRBV11-1	TRBJ1-1	-
TGTGCCTGGAGGTTGACAGGGCGAGGTGGCTACACCTTC	CAWRLTGRGGYTF	TRBD1	TRBV30	TRBJ1-2	-
TGTGCCAGCAGCTTGGAACGGACTAGCGGTAGCACAGATACGCAGTATTTT	CASSLERTSGSTDTQYF	TRBD2	TRBV5-6	TRBJ2-3	-
TGTGCCAGCGGCAATCGGGGACAGGGAGCTGGGGCTAACGTCCTGACTTTC	CASGNRGQGAGANVLTF	TRBD1	TRBV28	TRBJ2-6	-
TGTGCCAGCAGCTCGACATATTATCAGCCCCAGCATTTT	CASSSTYYQPQHF	-	TRBV11-2	TRBJ1-5	-
TGTGCCTGGGGGGCCTCTGGGGCCAACGTCCTGACTTTC	CAWGASGANVLTF	-	TRBV30	TRBJ2-6	-
TGTGCCAGCAGTCCTCCCGGGAGCCCCTACGAGCAGTACTTC	CASSPPGSPYEQYF	-	TRBV6-6	TRBJ2-7	-
TGTGCCAGCACGCCGGGGGGAAGGGTAGCGGGCTACACCTTC	CASTPGGRVAGYTF	-	TRBV9	TRBJ1-2	-
TGCGCCAGCAGCTATGACAGGGGCGAGCAGTACTTC	CASSYDRGEQYF	TRBD1	TRBV5-1	TRBJ2-7	-
TGTGCCAGTAGTATAAGGACAATAAAAACCGGGGAGCTGTTTTTT	CASSIRTIKTGELFF	-	TRBV19	TRBJ2-2	once
TGCGCCAGCAGCAAGGTACAGTTTAACAATGAGCAGTTCTTC	CASSKVQFNNEQFF	-	TRBV4-1	TRBJ2-1	-
TGTGCCAGCAGCCTCCCGTTGCGGGAACTAGCCAAAAACATTCAGTACTTC	CASSLPLRELAKNIQYF	-	TRBV9	TRBJ2-4	-
TGTGCCAGTAGTAGCGGGAGGTCGTACGAGCAGTACTTC	CASSSGRSYEQYF	TRBD2	TRBV19	TRBJ2-7	-
TGTGCCAGCAGTTTAGCAGGGGGGGGCCACGAGCAGTACTTC	CASSLAGGGHEQYF	-	TRBV7-9	TRBJ2-7	-
TGTGCCAGCAGTTTAGGCGAAGGCGGGTCTTCTGGAAACACCATATATTTT	CASSLGEGGSSGNTIYF	-	TRBV28	TRBJ1-3	-
TGTGCCAGCAGCGGCGGGTCGGGGGAAGTTCAGCCCCAGCATTTT	CASSGGSGEVQPQHF	-	TRBV7-9	TRBJ1-5	-
TGTGCCAGCAGTTTCGGGGGGAAGGCCACTGAAGCTTTCTTT	CASSFGGKATEAFF	-	TRBV27	TRBJ1-1	-